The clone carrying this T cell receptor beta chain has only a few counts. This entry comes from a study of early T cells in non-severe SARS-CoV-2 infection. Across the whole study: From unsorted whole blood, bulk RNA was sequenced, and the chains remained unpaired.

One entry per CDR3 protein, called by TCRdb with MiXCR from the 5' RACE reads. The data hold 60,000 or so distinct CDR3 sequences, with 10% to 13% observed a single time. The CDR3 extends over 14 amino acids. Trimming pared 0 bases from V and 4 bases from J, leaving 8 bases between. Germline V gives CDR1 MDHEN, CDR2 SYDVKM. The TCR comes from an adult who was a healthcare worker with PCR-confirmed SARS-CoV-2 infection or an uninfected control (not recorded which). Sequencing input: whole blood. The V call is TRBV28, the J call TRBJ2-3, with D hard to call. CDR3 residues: CASSLWGSPDTQYF. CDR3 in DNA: TGTGCCAGCAGTTTATGGGGCAGTCCAGATACGCAGTATTTT.